The 11 T cell receptor beta chains below come from one sample, sequenced in a study of T cell responses to AZD1222 COVID-19 vaccine (dated by TCRdb to about 2021). Library preparation was by the immunoSEQ multiplex PCR assay. This is the immuneACCESS table as TCRdb keeps it, with only in-frame sequences that have V and J called. A part of the clones is gone; compared with another copy, unresolved V genes explain less than half, and the rest is unexplained. The sample data list more than 70,000 clones, and 80% to 90% of these were observed just once. The ten largest clonotypes hold 16% of the sample. Explained via the paper, the time point label denotes: baseline before first vaccination. The source was peripheral blood, collected on day 0 of AZD1222 vaccination. The receptors shown here come from an adult in good health.

The rearrangement joins TRBV10-3 to TRBJ2-3, with D possibly TRBD2 on 6 matching bases. With 4 bases removed from V and 10 bases from J, the gap between germline ends came to 30 bases. CDR1 ENHRY and CDR2 SYGVKD come from the germline V gene. There are 18 residues in the CDR3. The CDR3 protein is CAISGASGMKTGEGPQYF. The CDR3, as DNA: TGTGCCATCAGTGGAGCCTCAGGGATGAAGACGGGAGAAGGCCCGCAGTATTTT.

This chain uses TRBV27 with TRBJ1-1; D remains ambiguous. Germline assignment: CDR1 MNHEY and CDR2 SMNVEV (reference sequence). CDR3 length: 13 amino acids. V dropped 2 bases and J dropped 4 bases, with 8 bases sitting between them. The CDR3 is CASSLSAGTEAFF. The CDR3 region has the DNA TGTGCCAGCAGTTTAAGCGCGGGCACTGAAGCTTTCTTT.

About this clone itself: This sample also contains other DNA sequences that code for the same CDR3. The CDR3 DNA reads as TGTGCCAGCAGCCCGGGGACAGTAAACACTGAAGCTTTCTTT. The encoded protein is CASSPGTVNTEAFF. V gene TRBV7-3 combines with J gene TRBJ1-1; 7 bases agree with TRBD1. J lost 2 bases, V lost 5 bases, and 5 bases had no gene match. Germline lookup yields CDR1 SGHTA and CDR2 FQGTGA. The length of the CDR3 is 14 residues.

Here the CDR3 reads CASSDPGTGGMDTQYF. The CDR3 DNA reads TGTGCCAGCAGCGACCCCGGGACAGGGGGCATGGATACGCAGTATTTT. The genes are TRBV5-6 and TRBJ2-3; 12 nucleotides match TRBD1. Germline assignment: CDR1 SGHDT and CDR2 YYEEEE. The CDR3 length is 16 residues. The trim removed 4 bases at V and 6 bases at J, leaving 9 bases unmatched.

The chain uses TRBV6-5 and TRBJ1-2; D is perhaps TRBD1 (5 bases). Germline-derived CDR1 and CDR2 are MNHEY and SVGAGI. V was cut by 5 bases and J by 0 bases, with 7 bases left in between. CDR3 length: 13 amino acids. CDR3 protein: CASSTTANYGYTF. For the CDR3, the DNA is TGTGCCAGCAGTACGACAGCTAACTATGGCTACACCTTC.

The V call is TRBV27, the J call TRBJ1-6, with D possibly TRBD1 on 5 matching bases. This CDR3 is built from 14 residues. V dropped 5 bases and J dropped 10 bases, with 15 bases sitting between them. The germline CDR1 and CDR2 sequences are MNHEY and SMNVEV (reference sequence). DNA of the CDR3: TGTGCCAGCAGTCCCGGGACCAAGCGGTCACCCCTCCACTTT. Translated: CASSPGTKRSPLHF.

This chain connects TRBV2 to TRBJ1-5, with no clear D. V lost 3 bases, J lost 0 bases, and 9 bases lay in between. The CDR3 runs 15 residues. Germline V gene sequence: CDR1 SNHLY, CDR2 FYNNEI. The chain's CDR3 is CASSERGYSNQPQHF. The CDR3 DNA sequence: TGTGCCAGCAGTGAGCGGGGATATAGCAATCAGCCCCAGCATTTT. The variable domain in full, with the rest retrieved from reference TRBV2 and TRBJ1-5, is EPEVTQTPSHQVTQMGQEVILRCVPISNHLYFYWYRQILGQKVEFLVSFYNNEISEKSEIFDDQFSVERPDGSNFTLKIRSTKLEDSAMYFCASSERGYSNQPQHFGDGTRLSIL.

J is TRBJ1-2 and V is TRBV9; no clear D. CDR1 SGDLS and CDR2 YYNGEE come from the germline V gene. The CDR3 is made up of 14 amino acids. The V and J ends lost 0 bases and 4 bases respectively, with 10 bases between them. CDR3 nucleotides: TGTGCCAGCAGCGTAGGAACCGTCGCCTATGGCTACACCTTC. Translated, it gives CASSVGTVAYGYTF.

This clone was counted between two and nine times. This chain uses TRBV11-1 with TRBJ1-5; D remains unclear. CDR1 SGHAT and CDR2 FQDESV come from the germline V gene (reference sequence). This CDR3 comprises 13 residues. Trimming took off 5 bases at V and 7 bases at J, with 12 bases between the two ends. The CDR3 is CASSLGQRQPQHF. CDR3 sequence (DNA): TGTGCCAGCAGCCTCGGGCAGAGGCAGCCCCAGCATTTT.

This chain uses TRBV5-1 with TRBJ1-5, with TRBD1 matching 12 bases. CDR1 and CDR2 (germline): SGHRS, YFSETQ. J was trimmed by 6 bases and V by 3 bases; bases with no gene match: 4. This CDR3 is built from 15 residues. This chain's CDR3 is CASSSGTGGGQPQHF. In nucleotides, the CDR3 is TGCGCCAGCAGCTCCGGGACAGGGGGCGGTCAGCCCCAGCATTTT.

V and J are TRBV6-2 or TRBV6-3 and TRBJ1-2; unclear D gene. V lost 2 bases and J 4 bases, leaving 17 bases between the germline ends. Germline V gene lookup returns CDR1 MNHEY and CDR2 SVGEGT. The CDR3 totals 16 residues. The CDR3 here is CASSYAGLQVGYGYTF. DNA for the CDR3: TGTGCCAGCAGTTACGCCGGACTGCAGGTTGGCTATGGCTACACCTTC.